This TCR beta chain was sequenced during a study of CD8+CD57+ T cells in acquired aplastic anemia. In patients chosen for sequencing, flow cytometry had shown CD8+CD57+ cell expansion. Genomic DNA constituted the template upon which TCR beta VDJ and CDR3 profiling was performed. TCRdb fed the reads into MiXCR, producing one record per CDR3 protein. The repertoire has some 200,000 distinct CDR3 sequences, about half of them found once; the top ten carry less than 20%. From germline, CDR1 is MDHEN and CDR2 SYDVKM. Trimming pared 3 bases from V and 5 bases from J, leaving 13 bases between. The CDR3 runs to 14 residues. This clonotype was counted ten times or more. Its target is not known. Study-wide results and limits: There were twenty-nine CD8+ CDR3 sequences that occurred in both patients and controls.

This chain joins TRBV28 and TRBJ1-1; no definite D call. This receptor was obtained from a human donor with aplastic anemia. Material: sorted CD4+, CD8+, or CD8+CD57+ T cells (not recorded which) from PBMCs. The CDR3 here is CASSLRTTVTEAFF. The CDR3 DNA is TGTGCCAGCAGTTTGAGGACGACCGTTACTGAAGCTTTCTTT.